The rows below give T cell receptor beta chains drawn from one sample of a study of cytomegalovirus exposure and HLA in healthy donors. Sequenced by immunoSEQ multiplex PCR; TCRdb stores in-frame clones only, minus some. The sample includes some 140,000 clones, about 76% seen only once; the top ten take more than 3%. Sequencing was done on a sample of PBMCs. The origin of the receptors is a female donor in good health and CMV-seronegative. CDR3s include the opening cysteine and the closing phenylalanine or tryptophan. D genes are given only for firm matches. Expanded clones get a size class; other rows say once, few or many, or leave the size out.

j_gene | abundance | d_gene | v_gene | CDR3nt | CDR3aa
TRBJ2-7 | NA | TRBD2 | TRBV7-2 | TGTGCCAGCAGCTTAGCCTTAGCGGGAGAGTACGAGCAGTACTTC | CASSLALAGEYEQYF
TRBJ2-1 | NA | NA | TRBV4-3 | TGCGCCAGCAGCCAAGCCGGAGCTGCCGAGCAGTTCTTC | CASSQAGAAEQFF
TRBJ1-1 | NA | NA | TRBV2 | TGTGCCAGTAAAAGAGACAAGAACACTGAAGCTTTCTTT | CASKRDKNTEAFF
TRBJ1-5 | NA | TRBD1 | TRBV19 | TGTGCCAGTAGTTCCCTACCGGGACAGAATCAGCCCCAGCATTTT | CASSSLPGQNQPQHF
TRBJ2-7 | NA | NA | TRBV2 | TGTGCCAGCACCCTAGCCTACGAGCAGTACTTC | CASTLAYEQYF
TRBJ2-7 | NA | TRBD1 | TRBV27 | TGTGCCAGCAGTTCATGGACAGGGGAGCGCGAGCAGTACTTC | CASSSWTGEREQYF
TRBJ1-4 | NA | TRBD1 | TRBV5-4 | TGTGCCAGCAGCTTGGACGGGACAGGATTTGAAAAACTGTTTTTT | CASSLDGTGFEKLFF
TRBJ1-1 | NA | NA | TRBV15 | TGTGCCACCAGCAGGGACATGAACACTGAAGCTTTCTTT | CATSRDMNTEAFF
TRBJ2-5 | NA | TRBD2 | TRBV30 | TGTGCCTGGGCGGGTGATTTGGAGCGGGGGGGCCCCGAGACCCAGTACTTC | CAWAGDLERGGPETQYF
TRBJ1-1 | NA | NA | TRBV30 | TGTGCCTGGATGGGGGTGGGGGGCACTGAAGCTTTCTTT | CAWMGVGGTEAFF
TRBJ2-1 | once | NA | TRBV27 | TGTGCCAGCAGTTTGATTGCGGGTGAGCAGTTCTTC | CASSLIAGEQFF
TRBJ1-5 | NA | TRBD1 | TRBV7-9 | TGTGCCAGCAGCAAAACAGGGGGCCCTACAGCCCAGCATTTT | CASSKTGGPTAQHF
TRBJ1-2 | NA | NA | TRBV18 | TGTGCCAGCTCACCACGAGGGAATAATGGCTACACCTTC | CASSPRGNNGYTF
TRBJ2-3 | NA | NA | TRBV7-3 | TGTGCCAGCAGCTTAACCGGGACAACAGATACGCAGTATTTT | CASSLTGTTDTQYF
TRBJ2-7 | NA | TRBD1 | TRBV5-4 | TGTGCCAGCAGCTTGGGACAGGGAGCCTACGAGCAGTACTTC | CASSLGQGAYEQYF
TRBJ2-5 | NA | TRBD1 | TRBV5-4 | TGTGCCACAGCGGGCAGGGGGCGTTTATTCACCGAGACCCAGTACTTC | CATAGRGRLFTETQYF
TRBJ1-4 | NA | NA | TRBV28 | TGTGCCAGCACTTATGCAACTAATGAAAAACTGTTTTTT | CASTYATNEKLFF
TRBJ1-1 | NA | NA | TRBV30 | TGTGCCTGGAATCCACGGTCTTTGAACACTGAAGCTTTCTTT | CAWNPRSLNTEAFF
TRBJ2-7 | NA | NA | TRBV7-2 | TGTGCCAGCAGCTTAGGTCCGTCCTACGAGCAGTACTTC | CASSLGPSYEQYF
TRBJ2-5 | NA | TRBD2 | TRBV7-6 | TGTGCCAGCAGCTCTCACCCCCTAGCGGGGGAAGAGACCCAGTACTTC | CASSSHPLAGEETQYF
TRBJ2-7 | NA | NA | TRBV19 | TGTGCCAGTAGTATCGGCGGGTACGAGCAGTACTTC | CASSIGGYEQYF
TRBJ2-6 | NA | TRBD1 | TRBV4-3 | TGCGCCAGCAGCCACTCGGACAGGGCGGTCAACGTCCTGACTTTC | CASSHSDRAVNVLTF
TRBJ2-7 | NA | NA | TRBV4-3 | TGCGCCAGTAGTAGAGCGGGCTACGAGCAGTACTTC | CASSRAGYEQYF
TRBJ2-3 | NA | NA | TRBV28 | TGTGCCAGCCGCCCACACGATACACACACAGATACGCAGTATTTT | CASRPHDTHTDTQYF
TRBJ2-2 | NA | TRBD1 | TRBV5-4 | TGTGCCAGCAGGGGGACAGGGGGCGTCACCGGGGAGCTGTTTTTT | CASRGTGGVTGELFF
TRBJ1-1 | NA | NA | TRBV10-1 | TGCGCCAGCAGTGAGTCCCGCCAGGCGATGAACACTGAAGCTTTCTTT | CASSESRQAMNTEAFF
TRBJ1-2 | NA | NA | TRBV7-9 | TGTGCCAGCAGCCCGTCCGAGGGCTACACCTTC | CASSPSEGYTF
TRBJ2-3 | NA | NA | TRBV10-3 | TGTGCCATCAAGGGACACGGGGCAGATACGCAGTATTTT | CAIKGHGADTQYF
TRBJ1-3 | NA | NA | TRBV7-9 | TGTGCCAGCAGCTTACAGGGGCCTGGAAACACCATATATTTT | CASSLQGPGNTIYF
TRBJ1-5 | many | NA | TRBV5-1 | TGCGCCAGCAGCTTGGGGGCCGGGGGGGGCAATCAGCCCCAGCATTTT | CASSLGAGGGNQPQHF
TRBJ2-2 | few | TRBD2 | TRBV6-5 | TGTGCCAGCACCCGAGAAGCGGGGAGCGGGGAGCTGTTTTTT | CASTREAGSGELFF
TRBJ2-5 | NA | TRBD2 | TRBV7-2 | TGTGCCAGCAGCGGGAGGGTCCAAGAGACCCAGTACTTC | CASSGRVQETQYF
TRBJ2-7 | NA | NA | TRBV2 | TGTGCCAGCAGGGACAGATACTACGAGCAGTACTTC | CASRDRYYEQYF
TRBJ1-3 | NA | NA | TRBV10-3 | TGTGCCATCAGTGGGGGAGGGGAAGCTGGAAACACCATATATTTT | CAISGGGEAGNTIYF
TRBJ1-4 | few | NA | TRBV6-5 | TGTGCCAGCAGAAGGAGTGGCGAAAAACTGTTTTTT | CASRRSGEKLFF
TRBJ2-5 | once | NA | TRBV28 | TGTGCCAGCAGTTTAAACAGGGCCCAAGAGACCCAGTACTTC | CASSLNRAQETQYF
TRBJ1-1 | NA | NA | TRBV4-1 | TGCGCCAGCACCCGACAGCTACAGAAGAACACTGAAGCTTTCTTT | CASTRQLQKNTEAFF
TRBJ1-6 | NA | NA | TRBV6-5 | TGTGCCAGCACCCCGCGCAGGGAGGGTTCACCCCTCCACTTT | CASTPRREGSPLHF
TRBJ1-4 | few | TRBD1 | TRBV5-4 | TGTGCCAGCAGCCGGGACAGTCTTAATGAAAAACTGTTTTTT | CASSRDSLNEKLFF
TRBJ1-1 | once | TRBD1 | TRBV7-9 | TGTGCCAGCAGCCCTACGGACAGGGGAGGAATTTGGGCTTTCTTT | CASSPTDRGGIWAFF
TRBJ2-7 | NA | TRBD1 | TRBV29-1 | TGCAGCGTTCTTCGACAGGGGGCGAGATTAGGGGAGCAGTACTTC | CSVLRQGARLGEQYF
TRBJ1-1 | NA | NA | TRBV5-6 | TGTGCCAGCAGTTCACACCGTACTGAAGCTTTCTTT | CASSSHRTEAFF
TRBJ2-7 | NA | TRBD1 | TRBV29-1 | TGCAGCGCCACAGGGGGCGAGCAGTACTTC | CSATGGEQYF
TRBJ1-6 | NA | NA | TRBV9 | TGTGCCAGCAGCGGTAACAGGGCCTACTCACCCCTCCACTTT | CASSGNRAYSPLHF
TRBJ2-2 | NA | NA | TRBV5-1 | TGCGCCAGCAGCCTTGAGGGGACAATTATAACCGGGGAGCTGTTTTTT | CASSLEGTIITGELFF
TRBJ2-1 | NA | TRBD2 | TRBV19 | TGTGCCAGTACCCTAGCGGGAGGAGGAAATGAGCAGTTCTTC | CASTLAGGGNEQFF
TRBJ2-3 | NA | NA | TRBV7-2 | TGTGCCAGCAGCTTAGGTAGCCGTAGCACAGATACGCAGTATTTT | CASSLGSRSTDTQYF
TRBJ1-2 | NA | TRBD1 | TRBV4-3 | TGCGCCAGCAGCCAAGATCGGGTGACAGGGGTTGGCTATGGCTACACCTTC | CASSQDRVTGVGYGYTF
TRBJ1-5 | few | NA | TRBV4-3 | TGCGCCAGCAGCCAAGATTGGGGGGGCTTTAGCAATCAGCCCCAGCATTTT | CASSQDWGGFSNQPQHF
TRBJ2-2 | NA | TRBD1 | TRBV29-1 | TGCAGCGTTGAGGGGAGGGGACAGGGGTTTTCCACCGGGGAGCTGTTTTTT | CSVEGRGQGFSTGELFF
TRBJ2-6 | NA | NA | TRBV5-6 | TGTGCCAGCAGCTTGTTATCTGGGGCCAACGTCCTGACTTTC | CASSLLSGANVLTF
TRBJ1-3 | NA | NA | TRBV15 | TGTGCCACCAGCAGAGATGTAGGGGATGGAAACACCATATATTTT | CATSRDVGDGNTIYF
TRBJ2-7 | NA | TRBD1 | TRBV9 | TGTGCCAGCAGCTTGGGACAGGGGAACGAGCAGTACTTC | CASSLGQGNEQYF
TRBJ2-7 | NA | TRBD2 | TRBV6-4 | TGTGCCAGCGAGACTAGCGGGGGGGCGTCTTACGAGCAGTACTTC | CASETSGGASYEQYF
TRBJ2-1 | few | TRBD2 | TRBV5-4 | TGTGCCAGCGGGACTAGCGGTTACAATGAGCAGTTCTTC | CASGTSGYNEQFF